This T cell receptor beta chain emerged from a study of T cell responses to AZD1222 COVID-19 vaccine. The V gene's germline CDR1 is SGHNT and CDR2 YYREEE (reference sequence). V was pared by 4 bases and J by 4 bases, with 11 bases between. The CDR3 contains 13 residues. Here immunoSEQ multiplex PCR was the method, and the copy in TCRdb shows in-frame clones only, minus some. Of about 160,000 clones in the sample, around nine tenths are singletons; the top ten hold roughly 5.5%. For this clone: The same CDR3 also results from other DNA sequences found in this sample.

The genes are TRBV5-4 and TRBJ1-2; TRBD1 is a possible D gene (6 bases). The origin of this receptor is an adult in good health. The source material was peripheral blood, sampled on day 0 of AZD1222 vaccination. The CDR3 region has the DNA TGTGCCAGCAGCCTCGAGGGGGGCTATGGCTACACCTTC. It encodes CASSLEGGYGYTF.